This TCR beta chain was captured by sequencing in a study of glioma-infiltrating T cells after dendritic cell vaccination. Study-level information: Treatment, given 2003 to 2012, was autologous tumor lysate-pulsed dendritic cell vaccination.

This CDR3 has 15 residues. Germline V gene lookup returns CDR1 SGHVS and CDR2 FNYEAQ. Between the trimmed V and J ends, which lost 3 bases and 3 bases, there was a span of 13 bases. The time point was: after dendritic cell vaccination, including at tumor progression/relapse. Assay: immunoSEQ multiplex PCR; the TCRdb copy retains only in-frame clones and omits some. This sample has fewer than 25,000 clones; nearly 90% occur once, and the top ten carry 2.5% to 3%. This receptor was obtained from a human donor with glioblastoma. This chain links TRBV7-6 with TRBJ2-3; tentative D call: TRBD2 (7 bases). Sequenced material: blood, taken after dendritic cell vaccination. The DNA for the CDR3 is TGTGCCAGCAGCTTCGGGGGGCTGAGTACAGATACGCAGTATTTT. Protein: CASSFGGLSTDTQYF. Combining the CDR3 with reference TRBV7-6 and TRBJ2-3 gives the whole variable domain GAGVSQSPRYKVTKRGQDVALRCDPISGHVSLYWYRQALGQGPEFLTYFNYEAQQDKSGLPNDRFSAERPEGSISTLTIQRTEQRDSAMYRCASSFGGLSTDTQYFGPGTRLTVL.